The 9 T cell receptor beta chains given below trace back to one sample, sequenced in a study of T cells in Graves' hyperthyroidism and ophthalmopathy. Template material for amplifying TCR beta CDR3 regions consisted of RNA transcripts. First-round RT-PCR with HTBI primers amplified the TCR CDR3 region. Via MiXCR, TCRdb re-called the multiplex PCR reads, giving one row per CDR3 protein. The sample has 250,000 to 400,000 distinct CDR3 sequences; approximately 14% are singletons. Material for sequencing was blood. Receptors were obtained from a woman in her thirties or forties with Graves' ophthalmopathy.

This chain joins TRBV29-1 and TRBJ2-5, with TRBD1 matching 8 bases. This CDR3 is 13 amino acids long. The germline V gene encodes CDR1 SQVTM and CDR2 ANQGSEA. V shed 3 bases, J shed 5 bases, and the junction held 5 bases outside the gene matches. Here the CDR3 DNA reads TGCAGCGTTGAGAGGACAGGGTGGGAGACCCAGTACTTC. Its translation: CSVERTGWETQYF.

This clonotype was observed many times. J is TRBJ2-3 and V is TRBV5-6; TRBD2 is a possible D gene (6 bases). The germline V gene encodes CDR1 SGHDT and CDR2 YYEEEE. The ends were cut back, 1 base at V and 2 bases at J, with 11 bases in the middle. The CDR3 covers 15 residues. The CDR3: CASSLWRDDTDTQYF. The CDR3 nucleotides are TGTGCCAGCAGCTTGTGGCGGGACGACACAGATACGCAGTATTTT.

This clonotype was recorded many times. V gene TRBV27 combines with J gene TRBJ2-7; 7 nucleotides agree with TRBD2. CDR3 size: 14 residues. CDR1 is MNHEY and CDR2 is SMNVEV in the germline V gene (reference sequence). V lost 8 bases and J lost 2; bases outside the gene matches: 9. The CDR3 region has the DNA TGTGCCAGCGCTAGGAGCGGGGCAACCTACGAGCAGTACTTC. This encodes CASARSGATYEQYF.

The chain joins TRBV5-5 to TRBJ1-2; D is undetermined. The germline V gene has CDR1 SGHKS and CDR2 YYEKEE (reference sequence). The CDR3 runs 17 residues. Trimming stripped 1 base from V and 7 bases from J, with 23 bases between. CDR3 DNA: TGTGCCAGCAGCTTGAATTTTGACGGCGACCATTCAGGTGGCTACACCTTC. The encoded protein is CASSLNFDGDHSGGYTF.

The chain's CDR3 is CSASNTGGQRNEQFF. Here the CDR3 DNA reads TGCAGTGCTAGCAACACAGGGGGACAACGCAATGAGCAGTTCTTC. The rearrangement links TRBV20-1 to TRBJ2-1; TRBD1 matches 8 bases. Germline assignment: CDR1 DFQATT and CDR2 SNEGSKA (reference sequence). This CDR3 has 15 residues. V was pared by 3 bases and J by 6 bases, with 10 bases of the junction left unmatched.

Ten or more counts support this clonotype. J is TRBJ2-7 and V is TRBV6-2 or TRBV6-3, with D maybe TRBD2 (6 bases). This CDR3 comprises 15 residues. In germline, CDR1 is MNHEY, CDR2 SVGEGT. Trimming shortened V by 5 bases and J by 6 bases, and 20 bases separated the two germline ends. CDR3 coding DNA: TGTGCCAGCAGTCGGGCGACGGGAGTAGTAGGCGAGCAGTACTTC. Amino acid sequence: CASSRATGVVGEQYF.

This clonotype occurred a few times. This chain links TRBV10-1 with TRBJ2-3; perhaps TRBD1 as D (6 bases). The CDR3 covers 15 residues. CDR1 is WNHNN, CDR2 SYGVQD, per germline (reference sequence). Trimming cost V 8 bases and J 2 bases, with 17 bases left between them. CDR3 bases: TGCGCCAGCGGAAAATCTCAGGGGTCCACAGATACGCAGTATTTT. Residues: CASGKSQGSTDTQYF.

As concerns this clonotype: The CDR3 end shows no conserved phenylalanine or tryptophan, and so a read error is likely. CDR3: CASSESLHSYNEQFL. The CDR3 bases are TGTGCCAGCAGTGAGTCCCTCCACTCCTACAATGAGCAGTTCCTC. The chain is built from TRBV2 and TRBJ2-1; D remains ambiguous. The CDR3 extends over 15 amino acids. With 3 bases removed from V and 0 bases from J, the gap between germline ends came to 9 bases. Germline assignment: CDR1 SNHLY and CDR2 FYNNEI.

This clonotype turned up a few times. The chain joins TRBV5-1 to TRBJ1-1; no clear D. Per germline, CDR1 SGHRS and CDR2 YFSETQ. The CDR3 covers 13 residues. Trimming removed 2 bases at V and 7 bases at J, with 12 bases between. The DNA of the CDR3 is TGCGCCAGCAGCTTAGGTGGCATATATGAAGCTTTCTTT. Its protein product is CASSLGGIYEAFF. The full variable domain, with the rest looked up from reference TRBV5-1 and TRBJ1-1, is KAGVTQTPRYLIKTRGQQVTLSCSPISGHRSVSWYQQTPGQGLQFLFEYFSETQRNKGNFPGRFSGRQFSNSRSEMNVSTLELGDSALYLCASSLGGIYEAFFGQGTRLTVV.